Given below is one T cell receptor (beta chain) in context. Trimming took 7 bases from V and 5 from J, leaving 18 bases between them. The CDR3 totals 15 residues. CDR1 and CDR2 from the germline V gene are MDHEN and SYDVKM. The entry originates in a study of blood T cell repertoires in COVID-19. Study at large: Samples came from the United States, Italy and Spain, spanning acute and convalescent COVID-19. T cells, B-cell-depleted T cells, or PBMCs provided the cDNA or gDNA that served as material.

Method: immunoSEQ multiplex PCR; TCRdb's copy keeps in-frame clones and lacks some. Of 400,000 or so clones in the sample, around 87% are singletons; the top ten hold about 3%. This clonotype was sampled from a human donor in a cohort sampled during active COVID-19. The sample taken for sequencing was peripheral blood. The chain joins TRBV28 to TRBJ2-1, with D unresolved. The CDR3 DNA reads TGTGCCAGCACCCCCCCGGTCGGCGAGGACAATGAGCAGTTCTTC. It specifies CASTPPVGEDNEQFF.